The 24 T cell receptor beta chains reported below all come from one sample, sequenced in a study of tumor and adjacent non-tumor tissue in lung cancer. The template was RNA from unsorted bulk tissue. Distant lung tissue was collected more than 3 cm away from the tumor edge. TCRbeta libraries were built with three rounds of nested PCR, modified from ARM-PCR. TCRdb re-called the multiplex PCR reads through MiXCR, storing one row per CDR3 protein. The sample holds 60,000 or so distinct CDR3 sequences, about 56% seen once. The sequencing sample was made of distant non-tumor lung tissue. The receptors shown here come from a man aged 70 or older with non-small cell lung cancer.

As regards this clonotype: As the CDR3 is not closed by the conserved phenylalanine or tryptophan, this likely results from a read error. This rearrangement joins TRBV10-1 to TRBJ2-7; 7 nucleotides agree with TRBD1. With 5 bases clipped from V and 2 bases from J, the junction kept 3 bases outside the gene matches. This CDR3 contains 13 residues. Per the germline V gene, CDR1 is WNHNN and CDR2 is SYGVQD (reference sequence). The CDR3 sequence is CASSRGQTYEQYL. The DNA of the CDR3 is TGCGCCAGCAGTCGGGGACAGACCTACGAGCAGTACTTA.

A remark on this clonotype: This may come from a read error, since a much larger clone is one base off. V usage is TRBV29-1 and J usage is TRBJ2-7; D uncertain. The V end lost 0 bases, the J end lost 2 bases, and 17 bases lay between the germline ends. Germline assignment: CDR1 SQVTM and CDR2 ANQGSEA. This CDR3 has 16 amino acids. DNA for the CDR3: TGCAGCGTTGAAGAACGAGCAGCTGTCCTAACCTACGAGCAGTACTTC. It specifies CSVEERAAVLTYEQYF.

The chain links TRBV20-1 to TRBJ1-1; D unclear. The V gene's germline CDR1 is DFQATT and CDR2 SNEGSKA (reference sequence). The CDR3 contains 14 residues. V shed 6 bases and J shed 1 base, with 15 bases lying between them. The CDR3, as DNA: TGCAGTGCCCTCACGCGGGGTGGGAACACTGAAGCTTTCTTT. Protein: CSALTRGGNTEAFF.

This clonotype appeared a few times. This rearrangement joins TRBV5-5 to TRBJ1-2; TRBD1 matches at 7 bases. Germline loops: CDR1 SGHKS, CDR2 YYEKEE (reference sequence). The CDR3 covers 16 residues. J lost 4 bases, V lost 0 bases, and 9 bases had no gene match. CDR3 DNA sequence: TGTGCCAGCAGCTTGGTCGACAGGGAAAAACTCTATGGCTACACCTTC. Translating it yields CASSLVDREKLYGYTF. The whole variable domain, remainder taken from reference TRBV5-5 and TRBJ1-2, is DAGVTQSPTHLIKTRGQQVTLRCSPISGHKSVSWYQQVLGQGPQFIFQYYEKEERGRGNFPDRFSARQFPNYSSELNVNALLLGDSALYLCASSLVDREKLYGYTFGSGTRLTVV.

In regard to this clonotype: The junction departs from germline at one end; a sequencing error may be responsible. V and J are TRBV11-2 and TRBJ2-1; the D gene is possibly TRBD2 (5 bases). The CDR3 extends over 15 amino acids. Germline CDR1 reads SGHAT; CDR2 reads FQNNGV. The CDR3 protein is CTSSLVVGAYNEQFF. The DNA for the CDR3 is TGTACCAGCAGTTTAGTTGTGGGAGCCTACAATGAGCAGTTCTTC.

Worth noting for this clonotype: A single base separates this from a much larger clone, so it may be a read error. In this CDR3 the conserved last residue, phenylalanine or tryptophan, is missing, so a read error is likely. The V gene is TRBV10-3, the J gene TRBJ2-1; D is undetermined. The CDR3 totals 12 residues. Trimming cost V 2 bases and J 4 bases, with 3 bases left between them. Germline V gene lookup returns CDR1 ENHRY and CDR2 SYGVKD. CDR3 amino acids: CAISEPYNEQFL. DNA of the CDR3: TGTGCCATCAGTGAGCCATACAATGAGCAGTTCCTC.

By its share, this clonotype is medium-sized. The chain carries TRBV29-1 and TRBJ2-3; D might be TRBD2 (6 bases). The ends were cut back, 4 bases at V and 2 bases at J, with 13 bases in the middle. Germline values: CDR1 SQVTM, CDR2 ANQGSEA. CDR3 size: 14 residues. The CDR3 DNA follows: TGCAGCGTTGCGGGGACGGACTACACAGATACGCAGTATTTT. Translation gives CSVAGTDYTDTQYF.

About this clonotype: The junction shows a germline mismatch at one end, possibly a read error. V is TRBV11-2 and J is TRBJ2-6; D remains unclear. CDR1 and CDR2 (germline): SGHAT, FQNNGV. This CDR3 has 13 amino acids. Here the CDR3 reads CVSSQAVANVLTF. The CDR3 DNA reads TGTGTCAGCAGCCAAGCTGTGGCCAACGTCCTGACTTTC.

For this clonotype: Lacking the conserved final phenylalanine or tryptophan, this CDR3 likely reflects a read error. The gene calls are TRBV5-4 and TRBJ2-2; no firm D call. V lost 4 bases and J lost 9, with 22 bases in between. This CDR3 contains 16 residues. Looked up from germline, CDR1 is SGHNT and CDR2 is YYREEE (reference sequence). CDR3 loop: CASSPWSVTIERELFL. CDR3 sequence (DNA): TGTGCCAGCAGCCCCTGGAGCGTCACTATCGAAAGGGAGCTGTTTTTG.

The sample holds many counts of this clonotype. The chain is built from TRBV7-9 and TRBJ2-5; D may correspond to TRBD1 or TRBD2 (6 bases each). Trimming took 2 bases from V and 2 from J, leaving 18 bases between them. Germline CDR1 reads SEHNR; CDR2 reads FQNEAQ (reference sequence). The CDR3 length is 17 residues. The CDR3 DNA is TGTGCCAGCAGCTTAACAGGGTCCGGGGGCGGACAAGAGACCCAGTACTTC. Its protein product is CASSLTGSGGGQETQYF.

This clonotype was seen once. Germline and junction disagree at one end, which may indicate a read error. The V call is TRBV4-1, the J call TRBJ2-1; D is unclear. CDR3 length: 13 residues. Germline assignment: CDR1 MGHRA and CDR2 YSYEKL. The CDR3 bases are TGCGCCAGTAGCACCACATTAGGAGAGGTAGAGATCTTC. It specifies CASSTTLGEVEIF.

The V and J genes are TRBV19 and TRBJ2-7, with TRBD1 matching 8 bases. This CDR3 spans 13 amino acids. CDR1 and CDR2 (germline): LNHDA, SQIVND (reference sequence). J gave up 3 bases and V 9 bases, and 7 bases lay outside the gene matches. This CDR3 is CASAGTGYYEQYF. CDR3 DNA sequence: TGTGCCAGCGCCGGGACAGGTTACTACGAGCAGTACTTC.

This chain connects TRBV12-3 or TRBV12-4 to TRBJ1-2; 7 bases fit TRBD1. J lost 3 bases, V lost 10 bases, and 11 bases had no gene match. The CDR3 length is 14 residues. The CDR3 reads CATGFKQGYYGYTF. The CDR3 DNA reads as TGTGCCACCGGTTTCAAACAGGGGTACTATGGCTACACCTTC.

This clonotype was detected a few times. This chain uses TRBV10-2 with TRBJ2-3; 11 bases are a match to TRBD2. The germline gives CDR1 WSHSY, CDR2 SAAADI. This CDR3 comprises 20 residues. V shed 2 bases and J 4 bases; nucleotides not matched to a gene: 17. DNA of the CDR3: TGCGCCAGCAGTGAGAACCCTAGCGGGGGGAGCCAAGGTTGGGCAGATACGCAGTATTTT. Translated: CASSENPSGGSQGWADTQYF.

This chain uses TRBV7-2 with TRBJ1-6, with 7 bases identical to TRBD1. Trimming cost V 2 bases and J 10 bases; bases outside gene matches: 5. Germline lookup yields CDR1 SGHTA and CDR2 FQGNSA. The CDR3 runs 14 residues. The CDR3 DNA sequence: TGTGCCAGCAGCTTAACACAGGGGAAATCACCCCTCCACTTT. Translating gives CASSLTQGKSPLHF.

In its sample, this clonotype was seen a few times. The gene calls are TRBV28 and TRBJ2-5; the D gene is possibly TRBD1 (6 bases). V lost 6 bases and J lost 5, with 19 bases in between. From germline, CDR1 is MDHEN and CDR2 SYDVKM. The CDR3 extends over 15 amino acids. The CDR3 sequence is CASSPYRVNSETQYF. The CDR3 bases are TGTGCCAGCAGCCCATACAGGGTTAATTCGGAGACCCAGTACTTC.

The V and J genes are TRBV14 and TRBJ2-7; D uncertain. This CDR3 has 15 residues. CDR1 is SGHDN, CDR2 FVKESK, per germline. Trimming took off 4 bases at V and 3 bases at J, with 16 bases between the two ends. The CDR3, as DNA: TGTGCCAGCAGCCTTCTCGCGGAGATGTGCTACGAGCAGTACTTC. Its protein is CASSLLAEMCYEQYF. The variable domain in full, with the rest retrieved from reference TRBV14 and TRBJ2-7, is EAGVTQFPSHSVIEKGQTVTLRCDPISGHDNLYWYRRVMGKEIKFLLHFVKESKQDESGMPNNRFLAERTGGTYSTLKVQPAELEDSGVYFCASSLLAEMCYEQYFGPGTRLTVT.

Turning to this clonotype: This CDR3 fails to terminate in the conserved phenylalanine or tryptophan, so it likely reflects a read error. The chain is built from TRBV7-8 and TRBJ1-5; 8 bases line up with TRBD1. The germline V gene encodes CDR1 SGHVS and CDR2 FQNEAQ. V was clipped by 8 bases and J by 3 bases; unmatched bases: 3. CDR3 size: 13 residues. CDR3 loop: CASGQGTNQPQHI. The CDR3 region has the DNA TGTGCCAGCGGACAGGGAACCAATCAGCCCCAGCATATT.

To note about this clonotype: This CDR3 is missing its conserved last phenylalanine or tryptophan, likely due to a read error. This sequence joins TRBV11-2 and TRBJ2-7; possibly TRBD1 for D (6 bases). The CDR3 has 13 amino acids. CDR1 and CDR2 (germline): SGHAT, FQNNGV. V dropped 0 bases and J dropped 9 bases, with 12 bases sitting between them. The CDR3 spells CASSLEDRLGQYI. Here the CDR3 DNA reads TGTGCCAGCAGCTTAGAAGACAGGCTCGGGCAGTACATC.

Concerning this clonotype itself: The conserved final phenylalanine or tryptophan is absent from the CDR3, which likely points to a read error. The chain carries TRBV12-3 or TRBV12-4 and TRBJ1-1; 7 positions agree with TRBD1. The CDR3 is 13 residues long. The CDR3 coding sequence is TGTACCAGCAGTTTGACAGGGCGGGCTGAAGCTTTCTCT. This codes for CTSSLTGRAEAFS.

This clonotype was observed many times. The gene calls are TRBV6-6 and TRBJ2-2; tentatively, D is TRBD2 (6 bases). Trimming took off 2 bases at V and 4 bases at J, with 14 bases between the two ends. CDR1 and CDR2 (germline): MNHNY, SVGAGI (reference sequence). The CDR3 is 16 amino acids. CDR3 protein: CASSYMSGGATGELFF. As DNA, the CDR3 is TGTGCCAGCAGTTACATGTCGGGCGGGGCCACCGGGGAGCTGTTTTTT.

Notes on this clonotype: Relative to the germline gene, one junction end is altered; a read error may explain this. The rearrangement joins TRBV12-3 or TRBV12-4 to TRBJ1-2, with D possibly matching TRBD1 (6 bases). This CDR3 has 15 amino acids. CDR3 loop: CASSQPWGGRDGYTF. The CDR3 DNA reads TGTGCCAGCAGTCAGCCCTGGGGGGGCCGGGATGGTTACACCTTC.

The table lists this clonotype with many counts. The rearrangement joins TRBV29-1 to TRBJ2-2; D uncertain. The CDR3 has 12 amino acids. V was shortened by 4 bases and J by 3 bases, with 6 bases between the two germline ends. In germline, CDR1 is SQVTM, CDR2 ANQGSEA. This CDR3 reads CSVATYTGELFF. The CDR3 region has the DNA TGCAGCGTTGCCACGTACACCGGGGAGCTGTTTTTT.

This clonotype was observed a handful of times. J is TRBJ2-5 and V is TRBV20-1, with unresolved D. CDR3 length equals 12 residues. V lost 6 bases to trimming and J lost 5 bases, with 13 bases between them. CDR1 is DFQATT, CDR2 SNEGSKA, per germline (reference sequence). The DNA for the CDR3 is TGCAGTGCGCCGAACGTCGGGGAGACCCAGTACTTC. It is translated as CSAPNVGETQYF.